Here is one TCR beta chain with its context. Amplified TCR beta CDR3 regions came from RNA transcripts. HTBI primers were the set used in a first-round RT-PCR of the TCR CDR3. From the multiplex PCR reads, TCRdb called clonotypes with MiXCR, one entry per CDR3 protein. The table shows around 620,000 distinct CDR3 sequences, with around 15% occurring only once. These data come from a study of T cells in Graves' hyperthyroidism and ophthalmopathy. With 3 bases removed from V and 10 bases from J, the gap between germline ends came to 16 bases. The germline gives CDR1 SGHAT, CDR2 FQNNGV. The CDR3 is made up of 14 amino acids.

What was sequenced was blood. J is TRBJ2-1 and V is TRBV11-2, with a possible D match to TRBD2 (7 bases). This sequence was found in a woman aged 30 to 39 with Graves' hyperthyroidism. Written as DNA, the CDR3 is TGTGCCAGCAGCTTCGGGGGAGGGGGAGTAGAGCAGTTCTTC. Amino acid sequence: CASSFGGGGVEQFF.